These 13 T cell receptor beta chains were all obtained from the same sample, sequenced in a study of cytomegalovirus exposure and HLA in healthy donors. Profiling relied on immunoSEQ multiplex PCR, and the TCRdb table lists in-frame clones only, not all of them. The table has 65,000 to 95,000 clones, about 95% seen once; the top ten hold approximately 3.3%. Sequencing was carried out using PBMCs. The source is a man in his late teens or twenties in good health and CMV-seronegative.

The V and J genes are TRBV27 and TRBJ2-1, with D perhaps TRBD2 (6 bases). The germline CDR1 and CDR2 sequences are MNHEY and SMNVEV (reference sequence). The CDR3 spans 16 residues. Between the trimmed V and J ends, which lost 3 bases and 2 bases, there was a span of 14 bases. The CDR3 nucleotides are TGTGCCAGCAGTTTCGGGACTGGGCCCGCCTACAATGAGCAGTTCTTC. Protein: CASSFGTGPAYNEQFF.

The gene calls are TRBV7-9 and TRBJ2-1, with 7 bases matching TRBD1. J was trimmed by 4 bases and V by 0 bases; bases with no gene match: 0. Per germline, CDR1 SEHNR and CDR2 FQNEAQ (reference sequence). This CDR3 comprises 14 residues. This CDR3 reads CASSLAGQYNEQFF. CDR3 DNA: TGTGCCAGCAGCTTAGCGGGACAGTACAATGAGCAGTTCTTC.

CDR3 residues: CAWSVRRADTQYF. DNA for the CDR3: TGTGCCTGGAGTGTAAGGAGGGCAGATACGCAGTATTTT. The chain uses TRBV30 and TRBJ2-3; a weak D match, TRBD2 (6 bases). This CDR3 has 13 residues. Trimming removed 0 bases from V and 4 bases from J, with 8 bases in between. Germline V gene lookup returns CDR1 GTSNPN and CDR2 SVGIG (reference sequence).

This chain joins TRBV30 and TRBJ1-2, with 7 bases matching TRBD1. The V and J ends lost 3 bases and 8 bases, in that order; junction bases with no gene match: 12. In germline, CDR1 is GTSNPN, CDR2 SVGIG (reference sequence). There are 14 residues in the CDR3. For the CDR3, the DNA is TGTGCCTGGAGGGACAGGAGGGACCTTTGGGGCTACACCTTC. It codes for CAWRDRRDLWGYTF.

CDR3 bases: TGTGCCTGGAAAGCAGGGATCAATCAGCCCCAGCATTTT. It codes for CAWKAGINQPQHF. The chain uses TRBV30 and TRBJ1-5; tentatively, D is TRBD1 (5 bases). With 4 bases removed from V and 3 bases from J, the gap between germline ends came to 10 bases. CDR3 size: 13 residues. The germline gives CDR1 GTSNPN, CDR2 SVGIG (reference sequence).

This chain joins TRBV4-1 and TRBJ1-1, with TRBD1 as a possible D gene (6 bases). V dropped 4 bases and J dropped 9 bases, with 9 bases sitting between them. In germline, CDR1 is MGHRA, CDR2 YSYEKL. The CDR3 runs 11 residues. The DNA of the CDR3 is TGCGCCAGCAGCCGGGACACCCAAGCTTTCTTT. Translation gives CASSRDTQAFF.

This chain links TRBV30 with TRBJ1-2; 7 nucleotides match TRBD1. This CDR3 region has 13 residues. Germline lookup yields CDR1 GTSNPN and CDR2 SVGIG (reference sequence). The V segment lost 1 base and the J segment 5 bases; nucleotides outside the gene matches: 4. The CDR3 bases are TGTGCCTGGAGTGAAGGGACAGCATATGGCTACACCTTC. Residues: CAWSEGTAYGYTF.

CDR3 loop: CASSFGQAYEQYF. In DNA form, the CDR3 reads TGTGCCAGCAGTTTCGGACAGGCCTACGAGCAGTACTTC. The chain recombines TRBV28 with TRBJ2-7; 7 positions agree with TRBD1. Germline V gene data show CDR1 as MDHEN and CDR2 as SYDVKM. V shed 3 bases and J 2 bases; nucleotides not matched to a gene: 1. This CDR3 region has 13 residues.

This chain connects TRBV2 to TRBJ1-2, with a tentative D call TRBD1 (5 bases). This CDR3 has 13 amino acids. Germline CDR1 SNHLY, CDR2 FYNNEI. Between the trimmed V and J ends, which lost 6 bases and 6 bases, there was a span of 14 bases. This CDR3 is CASRARDSNGYTF. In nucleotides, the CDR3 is TGTGCCAGCAGGGCCCGGGACTCCAATGGCTACACCTTC.

CDR3 amino acids: CASSPITGTGSTDTQYF. In DNA, the CDR3 is TGTGCCAGCAGTCCCATAACCGGGACAGGGTCCACAGATACGCAGTATTTT. The rearrangement joins TRBV27 to TRBJ2-3, with 9 positions matching TRBD1. Germline CDR1 and CDR2: MNHEY and SMNVEV (reference sequence). This CDR3 has 17 amino acids. V gave up 5 bases and J gave up 2 bases; unmatched junction bases: 11.

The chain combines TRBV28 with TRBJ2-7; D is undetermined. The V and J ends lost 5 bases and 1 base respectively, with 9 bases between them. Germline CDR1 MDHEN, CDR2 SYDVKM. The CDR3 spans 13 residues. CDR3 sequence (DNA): TGTGCCAGCAGTGTACAGAGATCCTACGAGCAGTACTTC. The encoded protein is CASSVQRSYEQYF.

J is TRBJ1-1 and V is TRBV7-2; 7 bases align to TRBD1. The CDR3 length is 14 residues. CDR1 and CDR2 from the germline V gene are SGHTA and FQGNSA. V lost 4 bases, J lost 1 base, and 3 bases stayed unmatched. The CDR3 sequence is CASSSGQPNTEAFF. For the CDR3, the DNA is TGTGCCAGCAGCTCGGGACAGCCGAACACTGAAGCTTTCTTT. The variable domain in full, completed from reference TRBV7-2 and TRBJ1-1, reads GAGVSQSPSNKVTEKGKDVELRCDPISGHTALYWYRQSLGQGLEFLIYFQGNSAPDKSGLPSDRFSAERTGGSVSTLTIQRTQQEDSAVYLCASSSGQPNTEAFFGQGTRLTVV.

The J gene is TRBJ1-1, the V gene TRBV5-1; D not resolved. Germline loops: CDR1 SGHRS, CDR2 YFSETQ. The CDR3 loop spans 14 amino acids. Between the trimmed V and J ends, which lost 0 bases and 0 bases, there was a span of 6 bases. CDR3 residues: CASSLGSMNTEAFF. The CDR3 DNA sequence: TGCGCCAGCAGCTTGGGGAGCATGAACACTGAAGCTTTCTTT.